This is a list of T cell receptor beta chains from one sample in a study of beta chain features in type 1 diabetes. Measured with immunoSEQ multiplex PCR; TCRdb has only the in-frame clones, and not every one. The sample shows about 260,000 clones, around 68% of them seen only once. The source material was naive CD4+ T cells from blood. These receptors were obtained from a man aged 25 to 40 in good health. CDR3s include the opening cysteine and the closing phenylalanine or tryptophan. Fields, in order: V gene, D gene, J gene, clone size, CDR3 protein, CDR3 DNA. D genes are given only for firm matches. Clone size appears in some rows only: once, few, many, or a class for an expanded clone.

v_call: TRBV15
d_call: .
j_call: TRBJ2-5
clone_size: .
cdr3_aa: CATSRPEETQYF
cdr3_nt: TGTGCCACCAGCAGGCCCGAGGAGACCCAGTACTTC

v_call: TRBV11-2
d_call: .
j_call: TRBJ2-3
clone_size: .
cdr3_aa: CASSFQLHSSTDTQYF
cdr3_nt: TGTGCCAGCAGCTTTCAACTACACTCTAGCACAGATACGCAGTATTTT

v_call: TRBV18
d_call: TRBD1
j_call: TRBJ1-5
clone_size: .
cdr3_aa: CASSPGTGTNQPQHF
cdr3_nt: TGTGCCAGCTCACCCGGGACAGGGACCAATCAGCCCCAGCATTTT

v_call: TRBV7-2
d_call: .
j_call: TRBJ2-3
clone_size: .
cdr3_aa: CASSLAGKGTDTQYF
cdr3_nt: TGTGCCAGCAGCTTAGCGGGGAAGGGGACAGATACGCAGTATTTT

v_call: TRBV30
d_call: TRBD2
j_call: TRBJ2-1
clone_size: .
cdr3_aa: CAWRKMGREMNEQFF
cdr3_nt: TGTGCCTGGAGGAAAATGGGGCGGGAGATGAATGAGCAGTTCTTC

v_call: TRBV7-2
d_call: TRBD1
j_call: TRBJ2-3
clone_size: .
cdr3_aa: CASSSGQGGSDTQYF
cdr3_nt: TGTGCCAGCAGCTCGGGACAGGGCGGATCAGATACGCAGTATTTT

v_call: TRBV11-2
d_call: .
j_call: TRBJ2-7
clone_size: .
cdr3_aa: CASGQTATYEQYF
cdr3_nt: TGTGCCAGCGGACAGACCGCAACCTACGAGCAGTACTTC

v_call: TRBV7-6
d_call: .
j_call: TRBJ2-3
clone_size: .
cdr3_aa: CASSLSQGDTQYF
cdr3_nt: TGTGCCAGCAGCTTGTCACAGGGAGATACGCAGTATTTT

v_call: TRBV14
d_call: .
j_call: TRBJ2-1
clone_size: once
cdr3_aa: CASSQAVRREQFF
cdr3_nt: TGTGCCAGCAGCCAAGCAGTCCGGCGTGAGCAGTTCTTC

v_call: TRBV28
d_call: .
j_call: TRBJ2-2
clone_size: .
cdr3_aa: CASSLLGLANTGELFF
cdr3_nt: TGTGCCAGCAGTTTATTGGGGCTAGCGAACACCGGGGAGCTGTTTTTT

v_call: TRBV29-1
d_call: .
j_call: TRBJ1-1
clone_size: few
cdr3_aa: CSPTLGYTEAFF
cdr3_nt: TGCAGCCCAACCTTAGGGTACACTGAAGCTTTCTTT

v_call: TRBV30
d_call: TRBD1
j_call: TRBJ1-2
clone_size: .
cdr3_aa: CAWTDPRGQGRSGYTF
cdr3_nt: TGTGCCTGGACAGATCCCCGGGGACAGGGTCGCTCTGGCTACACCTTC

v_call: TRBV7-2
d_call: .
j_call: TRBJ2-3
clone_size: .
cdr3_aa: CASSLEVGRPDTQYF
cdr3_nt: TGTGCCAGCAGCTTAGAGGTCGGGAGACCAGATACGCAGTATTTT

v_call: TRBV11-2
d_call: .
j_call: TRBJ2-7
clone_size: .
cdr3_aa: CASSGLRGSYEQYF
cdr3_nt: TGTGCCAGCAGCGGCCTTAGGGGCTCCTACGAGCAGTACTTC

v_call: TRBV15
d_call: .
j_call: TRBJ2-7
clone_size: .
cdr3_aa: CATSSGGTGAYEQYF
cdr3_nt: TGTGCCACCAGCAGCGGGGGGACAGGAGCCTACGAGCAGTACTTC

v_call: TRBV6-1
d_call: .
j_call: TRBJ2-2
clone_size: .
cdr3_aa: CASSDYRAGELFF
cdr3_nt: TGTGCCAGCAGTGACTACCGGGCCGGGGAGCTGTTTTTT

v_call: TRBV4-3
d_call: .
j_call: TRBJ2-3
clone_size: few
cdr3_aa: CASSQGRSGVLSTDTQYF
cdr3_nt: TGCGCCAGCAGCCAAGGCCGTTCGGGAGTACTTAGCACAGATACGCAGTATTTT

v_call: TRBV5-1
d_call: .
j_call: TRBJ2-1
clone_size: .
cdr3_aa: CASSLAGANNEQFF
cdr3_nt: TGCGCCAGCAGCTTGGCCGGGGCCAACAATGAGCAGTTCTTC

v_call: TRBV9
d_call: .
j_call: TRBJ2-3
clone_size: .
cdr3_aa: CASSVSQGYDTQYF
cdr3_nt: TGTGCCAGCAGCGTATCCCAGGGTTACGATACGCAGTATTTT

v_call: TRBV29-1
d_call: .
j_call: TRBJ2-3
clone_size: few
cdr3_aa: CSVEVGGTRDTQYF
cdr3_nt: TGCAGCGTTGAAGTAGGGGGGACGAGGGATACGCAGTATTTT

v_call: TRBV15
d_call: .
j_call: TRBJ2-3
clone_size: few
cdr3_aa: CATSRAGERTDTQYF
cdr3_nt: TGTGCCACCAGCAGAGCCGGGGAGCGCACAGATACGCAGTATTTT

v_call: TRBV19
d_call: TRBD1
j_call: TRBJ2-3
clone_size: .
cdr3_aa: CASRTGSAGTDTQYF
cdr3_nt: TGTGCCAGTAGGACAGGGTCGGCTGGAACAGATACGCAGTATTTT

v_call: TRBV30
d_call: .
j_call: TRBJ2-3
clone_size: .
cdr3_aa: CAWRDLGAGGTQYF
cdr3_nt: TGTGCCTGGAGGGATCTGGGGGCCGGGGGTACGCAGTATTTT

v_call: TRBV2
d_call: TRBD2
j_call: TRBJ2-4
clone_size: .
cdr3_aa: CASSGTSGGHF
cdr3_nt: TGTGCCAGCAGCGGAACTAGCGGTGGGCACTTC

v_call: TRBV18
d_call: .
j_call: TRBJ2-2
clone_size: .
cdr3_aa: CASSPSNTGELFF
cdr3_nt: TGTGCCAGCTCACCATCTAACACCGGGGAGCTGTTTTTT

v_call: TRBV15
d_call: .
j_call: TRBJ1-2
clone_size: .
cdr3_aa: CATSSGTSYGYTF
cdr3_nt: TGTGCCACCAGCAGCGGCACCTCCTATGGCTACACCTTC

v_call: TRBV5-6
d_call: TRBD1
j_call: TRBJ2-1
clone_size: .
cdr3_aa: CASSLSGGAYNEQFF
cdr3_nt: TGTGCCAGCAGCTTATCAGGGGGCGCCTACAATGAGCAGTTCTTC

v_call: TRBV30
d_call: .
j_call: TRBJ2-7
clone_size: few
cdr3_aa: CAWSVLGPDSSYEQYF
cdr3_nt: TGTGCCTGGAGTGTACTCGGCCCCGACTCCTCCTACGAGCAGTACTTC

v_call: TRBV9
d_call: .
j_call: TRBJ2-3
clone_size: .
cdr3_aa: CARGAGTTDTQYF
cdr3_nt: TGTGCCAGGGGAGCGGGCACCACAGATACGCAGTATTTT

v_call: TRBV30
d_call: TRBD2
j_call: TRBJ2-7
clone_size: once
cdr3_aa: CAWSVRPGGPHEQYF
cdr3_nt: TGTGCCTGGAGTGTACGTCCGGGGGGGCCCCACGAGCAGTACTTC

v_call: TRBV10-3
d_call: TRBD1
j_call: TRBJ2-7
clone_size: few
cdr3_aa: CAIKGTGVEQYF
cdr3_nt: TGTGCCATCAAAGGGACAGGGGTCGAGCAGTACTTC

v_call: TRBV9
d_call: .
j_call: TRBJ2-6
clone_size: once
cdr3_aa: CASSLRGDADGANVLTF
cdr3_nt: TGTGCCAGCAGCCTCCGGGGTGATGCAGATGGGGCCAACGTCCTGACTTTC

v_call: TRBV7-2
d_call: .
j_call: TRBJ2-5
clone_size: .
cdr3_aa: CASSLRGMETQYF
cdr3_nt: TGTGCCAGCAGCTTACGAGGGATGGAGACCCAGTACTTC

v_call: TRBV30
d_call: .
j_call: TRBJ1-1
clone_size: .
cdr3_aa: CAWSGQARGTEAFF
cdr3_nt: TGTGCCTGGAGTGGACAGGCCCGGGGCACTGAAGCTTTCTTT

v_call: TRBV2
d_call: .
j_call: TRBJ2-3
clone_size: .
cdr3_aa: CASSEARGRDLTDTQYF
cdr3_nt: TGTGCCAGCAGTGAAGCGCGAGGGCGGGACCTCACAGATACGCAGTATTTT

v_call: TRBV7-2
d_call: TRBD1
j_call: TRBJ2-3
clone_size: .
cdr3_aa: CASSSRQGADTQYF
cdr3_nt: TGTGCCAGCAGCTCCCGACAGGGGGCAGATACGCAGTATTTT

v_call: TRBV9
d_call: .
j_call: TRBJ2-3
clone_size: .
cdr3_aa: CASSVAGTDTQYF
cdr3_nt: TGTGCCAGCAGCGTAGCAGGGACAGATACGCAGTATTTT

v_call: TRBV2
d_call: TRBD2
j_call: TRBJ2-5
clone_size: few
cdr3_aa: CASSDGKREAPETQYF
cdr3_nt: TGTGCCAGCAGTGACGGGAAGCGGGAGGCACCAGAGACCCAGTACTTC

v_call: TRBV18
d_call: .
j_call: TRBJ2-7
clone_size: .
cdr3_aa: CASSPGIGSYEQYF
cdr3_nt: TGTGCCAGCTCACCAGGGATAGGATCCTACGAGCAGTACTTC

v_call: TRBV10-3
d_call: .
j_call: TRBJ2-3
clone_size: .
cdr3_aa: CAISLQGYTDTQYF
cdr3_nt: TGTGCCATCAGTCTACAGGGATACACAGATACGCAGTATTTT